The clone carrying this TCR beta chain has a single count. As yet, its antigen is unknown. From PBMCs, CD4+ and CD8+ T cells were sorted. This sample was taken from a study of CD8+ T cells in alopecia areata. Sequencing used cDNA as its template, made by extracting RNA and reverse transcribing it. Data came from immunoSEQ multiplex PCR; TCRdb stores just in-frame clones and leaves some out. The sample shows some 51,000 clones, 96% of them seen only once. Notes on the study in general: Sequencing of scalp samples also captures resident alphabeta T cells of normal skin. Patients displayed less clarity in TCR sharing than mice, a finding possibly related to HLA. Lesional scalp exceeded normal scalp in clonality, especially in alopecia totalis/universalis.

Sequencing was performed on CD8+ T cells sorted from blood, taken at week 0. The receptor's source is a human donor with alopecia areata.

The CDR3 is CASSQMVSYGTGEAFF. The DNA of the CDR3 is TGCGCCAGCAGCCAAATGGTATCATATGGGACAGGTGAAGCTTTCTTT. The chain combines TRBV4-3 with TRBJ1-1, with TRBD1 identical over 8 bases. This CDR3 is 16 amino acids long. Looked up from germline, CDR1 is LGHNA and CDR2 is YSLEER. V trimming: 2 bases; J trimming: 7 bases; junction bases outside the gene matches: 12.